This TCR beta chain derives from a study of persistence of HIV-infected CD4 T cells. Study outcomes and limitations: Bulk TCR data could not be restricted to HIV-1-infected CMV-responding cells.

The CDR3 spans 15 residues. CDR1 is SGHVS and CDR2 is FQNEAQ in the germline V gene. V lost 5 bases to trimming and J lost 0 bases, with 13 bases between them. On this clone: Its matching antigen is unknown.

The libraries were made with immunoSEQ version 4 in survey mode. Sequencing used immunoSEQ multiplex PCR; TCRdb keeps in-frame clones, though not all of them. The data hold just under 65,000 clones, with about 81% observed a single time. Overlapping HIV-1 Gag 15-mer peptides at around 0.91 ug per peptide per mL were used. CD40L-negative CD69-negative CD45RO-high memory CD4+ T cells were sorted as populations depleted of antigen-responding cells. For around 20 hours, CD8-depleted PBMCs received anti-CD28/CD49d costimulation, a CD40-blocking antibody and enfuvirtide. V usage is TRBV7-8 and J usage is TRBJ1-1, with a tentative D call TRBD1 (6 bases). The source was CD4+ T cells sorted from PBMCs after roughly 18-hour stimulation, collected from a patient who received antiretroviral therapy. The sequence derives from an adult man with HIV who was CMV-seropositive. CDR3 in amino acids: CASSQGTTLNTEAFF. The CDR3 nucleotides read TGTGCCAGCAGCCAAGGGACAACATTGAACACTGAAGCTTTCTTT.